The 5 T cell receptor beta chains below were found in one sample sequenced in a study of T cells in Graves' hyperthyroidism and ophthalmopathy. The source material, RNA transcripts, was used to amplify TCR beta CDR3 regions. TCR CDR3 regions were first amplified by RT-PCR with HTBI primers. TCRdb fed the multiplex PCR reads into MiXCR, producing one record per CDR3 protein. The sample consists of some 500,000 distinct CDR3 sequences, roughly an eighth of them appearing once. Material: blood. The receptor set was obtained from a woman aged 18-29 years with Graves' hyperthyroidism.

This clonotype was detected ten times or more. The chain joins TRBV3-1 to TRBJ1-2, with 7 positions matching TRBD1. CDR1 is LGHDT and CDR2 is YNNKEL in the germline V gene (reference sequence). This CDR3 is 15 amino acids long. V was pared by 2 bases and J by 6 bases, with 9 bases of the junction left unmatched. The CDR3 spells CASSQMASDRDGYTF. CDR3 bases: TGTGCCAGCAGCCAAATGGCGTCAGACAGGGATGGCTACACCTTC.

This clonotype occurred a few times. V is TRBV5-5 and J is TRBJ2-5; D is undetermined. The germline V and J ends were trimmed by 1 base and 7 bases, with 20 bases remaining between them. Looked up from germline, CDR1 is SGHKS and CDR2 is YYEKEE (reference sequence). CDR3 size: 16 residues. This CDR3 reads CASSLNFGVSSGTQYF. The DNA for the CDR3 is TGTGCCAGCAGCTTGAATTTTGGGGTTTCCAGTGGGACCCAGTACTTC.

At least ten counts were recorded for this clonotype. This chain joins TRBV6-2 or TRBV6-3 and TRBJ1-1; D not resolved. The CDR3 sequence is 13 residues long. V shed 2 bases and J shed 4 bases, with 8 bases lying between them. Per the germline V gene, CDR1 is MNHEY and CDR2 is SVGEGT. The DNA for the CDR3 is TGTGCCAGCAGTTACGGGTCAGGCACTGAAGCTTTCTTT. It codes for CASSYGSGTEAFF.

V and J are TRBV5-6 and TRBJ1-1; D gene ambiguous. Germline lookup yields CDR1 SGHDT and CDR2 YYEEEE. Trimming cost V 4 bases and J 7 bases, with 11 bases left between them. The CDR3 contains 12 residues. The CDR3 bases are TGTGCCAGCAGCGGGGTAGCGAGTGAAGCTTTCTTT. It is translated as CASSGVASEAFF.

This clonotype was detected ten times or more. The chain uses TRBV7-2 and TRBJ1-2; TRBD1 agrees at 7 bases. Losses at the gene ends were 5 bases for V and 5 bases for J; bases not matched to a gene: 11. Per the germline V gene, CDR1 is SGHTA and CDR2 is FQGNSA. The CDR3 covers 15 residues. The CDR3 DNA follows: TGTGCCAGCAGCGGACAAACAGGGGTTCGGTATGGCTACACCTTC. Translation gives CASSGQTGVRYGYTF.